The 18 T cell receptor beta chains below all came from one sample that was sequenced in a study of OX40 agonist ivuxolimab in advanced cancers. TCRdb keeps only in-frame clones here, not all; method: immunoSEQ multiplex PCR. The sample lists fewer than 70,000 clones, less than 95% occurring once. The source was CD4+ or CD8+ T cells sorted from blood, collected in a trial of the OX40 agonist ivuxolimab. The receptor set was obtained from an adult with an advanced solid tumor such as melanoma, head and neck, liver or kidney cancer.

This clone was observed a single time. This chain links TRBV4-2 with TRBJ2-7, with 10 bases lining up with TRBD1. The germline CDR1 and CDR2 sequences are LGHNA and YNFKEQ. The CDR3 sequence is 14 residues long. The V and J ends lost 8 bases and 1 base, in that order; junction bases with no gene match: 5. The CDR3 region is CASGGGQGSYEQYF. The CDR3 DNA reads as TGTGCCAGCGGAGGGGGACAGGGGTCCTACGAGCAGTACTTC.

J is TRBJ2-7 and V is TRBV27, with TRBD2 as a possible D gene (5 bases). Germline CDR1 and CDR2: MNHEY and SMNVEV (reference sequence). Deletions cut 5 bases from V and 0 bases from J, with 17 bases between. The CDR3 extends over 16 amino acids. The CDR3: CASSTTLAQSSYEQYF. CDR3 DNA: TGTGCCAGCAGTACCACCCTAGCTCAGAGCTCCTACGAGCAGTACTTC.

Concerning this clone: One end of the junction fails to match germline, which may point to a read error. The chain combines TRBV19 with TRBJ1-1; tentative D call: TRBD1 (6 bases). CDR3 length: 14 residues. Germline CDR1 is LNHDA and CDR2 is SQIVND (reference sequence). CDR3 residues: CASLIYAGQGTPSF. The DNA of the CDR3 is TGTGCCAGCCTTATCTACGCCGGTCAGGGGACGCCCTCCTTT.

The CDR3, as DNA: TGTGCCACCAGCAGAGAAGGGGTTGGGTATTTT. It yields the protein CATSREGVGYF. This rearrangement joins TRBV15 to TRBJ2-3, with D possibly matching TRBD1 (5 bases). The V and J ends lost 0 bases and 14 bases respectively, with 9 bases between them. The CDR3 loop spans 11 amino acids. Germline assignment: CDR1 LNHNV and CDR2 YYDKDF (reference sequence).

CDR3 nucleotide sequence: TGCGCCAGCAGGGGTCTAGCGGGAGCATCGAATGAGCAGTTCTTC. Amino acids: CASRGLAGASNEQFF. J is TRBJ2-1 and V is TRBV5-1; 10 bases map to TRBD2. The ends lost 5 bases at V and 7 bases at J; junction bases unmatched: 9. CDR1 and CDR2 from the germline V gene are SGHRS and YFSETQ. The CDR3 length is 15 residues.

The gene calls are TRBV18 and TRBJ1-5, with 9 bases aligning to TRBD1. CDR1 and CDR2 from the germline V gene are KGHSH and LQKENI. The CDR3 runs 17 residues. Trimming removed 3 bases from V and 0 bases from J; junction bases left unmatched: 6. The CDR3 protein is CASSPGQGGISNQPQHF. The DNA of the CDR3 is TGTGCCAGCTCACCGGGACAGGGAGGAATTAGCAATCAGCCCCAGCATTTT.

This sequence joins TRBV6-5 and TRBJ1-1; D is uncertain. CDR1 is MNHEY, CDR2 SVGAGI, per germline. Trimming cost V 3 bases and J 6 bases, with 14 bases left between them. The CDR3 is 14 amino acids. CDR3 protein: CASSYGSLTSEAFF. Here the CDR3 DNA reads TGTGCCAGCAGTTATGGCAGTTTGACTTCTGAAGCTTTCTTT.

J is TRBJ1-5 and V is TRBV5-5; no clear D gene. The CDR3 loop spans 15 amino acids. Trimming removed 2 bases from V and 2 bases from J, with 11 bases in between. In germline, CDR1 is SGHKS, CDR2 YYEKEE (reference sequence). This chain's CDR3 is CASSFSDTRNQPQHF. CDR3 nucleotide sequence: TGTGCCAGCAGCTTCAGCGACACCCGCAATCAGCCCCAGCATTTT.

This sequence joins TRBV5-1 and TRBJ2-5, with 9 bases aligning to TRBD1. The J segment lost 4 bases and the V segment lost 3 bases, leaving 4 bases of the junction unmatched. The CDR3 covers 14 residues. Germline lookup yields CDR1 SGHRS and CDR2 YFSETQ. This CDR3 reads CASSYGTGRETQYF. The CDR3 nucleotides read TGCGCCAGCAGCTACGGGACAGGGCGAGAGACCCAGTACTTC.

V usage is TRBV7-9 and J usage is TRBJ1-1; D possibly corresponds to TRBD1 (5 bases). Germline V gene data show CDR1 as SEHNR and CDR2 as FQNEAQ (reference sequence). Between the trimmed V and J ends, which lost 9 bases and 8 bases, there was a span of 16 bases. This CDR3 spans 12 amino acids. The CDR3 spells CASTRQRQEAFF. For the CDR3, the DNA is TGTGCCAGTACCCGACAGAGACAGGAAGCTTTCTTT.

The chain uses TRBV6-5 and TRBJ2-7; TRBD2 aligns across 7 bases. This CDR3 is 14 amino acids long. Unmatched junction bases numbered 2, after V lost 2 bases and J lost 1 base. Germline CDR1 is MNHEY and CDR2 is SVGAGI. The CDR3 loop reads CASSYRLASYEQYF. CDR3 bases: TGTGCCAGCAGTTACAGACTAGCTTCCTACGAGCAGTACTTC.

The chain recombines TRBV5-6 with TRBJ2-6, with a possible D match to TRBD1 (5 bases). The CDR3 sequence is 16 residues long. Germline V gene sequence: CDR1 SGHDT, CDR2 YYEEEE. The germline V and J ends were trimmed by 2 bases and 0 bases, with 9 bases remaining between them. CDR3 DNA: TGTGCCAGCAGCTTTGGGGCAGTCTCTGGGGCCAACGTCCTGACTTTC. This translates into CASSFGAVSGANVLTF.

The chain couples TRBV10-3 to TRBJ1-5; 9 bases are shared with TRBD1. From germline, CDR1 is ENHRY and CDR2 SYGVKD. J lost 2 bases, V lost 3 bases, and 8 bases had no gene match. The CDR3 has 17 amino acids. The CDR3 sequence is CAISDSTQGAGNQPQHF. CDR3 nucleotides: TGTGCCATCAGTGACTCAACACAGGGGGCCGGCAATCAGCCCCAGCATTTT.

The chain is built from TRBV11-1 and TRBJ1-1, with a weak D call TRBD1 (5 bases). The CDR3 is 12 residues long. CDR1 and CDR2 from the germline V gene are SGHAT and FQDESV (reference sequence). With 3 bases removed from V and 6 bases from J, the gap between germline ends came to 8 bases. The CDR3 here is CASSFQGAEAFF. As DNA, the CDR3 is TGTGCCAGCAGCTTTCAAGGGGCTGAAGCTTTCTTT.

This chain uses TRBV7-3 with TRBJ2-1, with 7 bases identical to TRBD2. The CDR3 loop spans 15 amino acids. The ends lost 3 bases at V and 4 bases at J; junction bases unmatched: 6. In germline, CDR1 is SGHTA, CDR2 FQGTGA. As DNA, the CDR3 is TGTGCCAGCAGCTTCCAACCGGGACTATACAATGAGCAGTTCTTC. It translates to CASSFQPGLYNEQFF.

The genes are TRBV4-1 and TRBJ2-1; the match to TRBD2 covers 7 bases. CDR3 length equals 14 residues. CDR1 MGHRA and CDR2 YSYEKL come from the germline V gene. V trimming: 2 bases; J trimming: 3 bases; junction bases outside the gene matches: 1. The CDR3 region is CASSQRDYYNEQFF. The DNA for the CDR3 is TGCGCCAGCAGCCAACGGGACTACTACAATGAGCAGTTCTTC.

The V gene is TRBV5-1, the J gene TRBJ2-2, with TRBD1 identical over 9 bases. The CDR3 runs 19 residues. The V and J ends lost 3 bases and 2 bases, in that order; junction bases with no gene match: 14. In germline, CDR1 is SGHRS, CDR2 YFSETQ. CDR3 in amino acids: CASSYRWTGVRRNTGELFF. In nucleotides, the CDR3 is TGCGCCAGCAGCTACCGATGGACAGGGGTTAGAAGAAACACCGGGGAGCTGTTTTTT.

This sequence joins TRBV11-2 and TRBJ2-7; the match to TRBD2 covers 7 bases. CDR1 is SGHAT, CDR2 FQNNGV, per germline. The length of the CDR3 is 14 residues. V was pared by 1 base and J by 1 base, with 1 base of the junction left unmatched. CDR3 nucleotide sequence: TGTGCCAGCAGCTTAGCGGGAGGATCCTACGAGCAGTACTTC. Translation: CASSLAGGSYEQYF.